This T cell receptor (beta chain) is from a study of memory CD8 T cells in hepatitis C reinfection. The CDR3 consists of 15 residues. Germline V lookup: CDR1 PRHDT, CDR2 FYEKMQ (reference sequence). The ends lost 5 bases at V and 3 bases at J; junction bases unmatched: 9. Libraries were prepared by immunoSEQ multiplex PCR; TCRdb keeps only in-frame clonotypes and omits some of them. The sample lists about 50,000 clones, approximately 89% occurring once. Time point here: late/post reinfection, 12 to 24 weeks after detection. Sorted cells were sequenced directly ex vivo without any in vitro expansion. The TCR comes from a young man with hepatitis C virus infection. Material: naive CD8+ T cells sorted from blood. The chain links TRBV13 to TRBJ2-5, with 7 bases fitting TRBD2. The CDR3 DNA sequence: TGTGCCAGCAGCCCACCGGGGAGGGTCGAAGAGACCCAGTACTTC. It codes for CASSPPGRVEETQYF.